The 14 T cell receptor beta chains presented below share a single source sample, sequenced in a study of regulatory T cells in long-lasting Graves disease (TCRdb year 2021). Preparation of the library involved multiplex PCR. Sequencing was carried out with an Illumina HiSeq 4000. iRepertoire HTBI primers and Arm-PCR amplification of CDR3 regions were used to construct TCR beta libraries. TCRdb passed the public sequencing reads through fastp at Q25 and MiXCR, retaining productive beta sequences. For every CDR3 protein sequence, its rows merge into one entry that carries the most common genes and DNA. A total of around 480,000 distinct CDR3 sequences appear in this sample, roughly 15% of them only once. Of the sample, more than 20% is held by the ten largest clones. The sample's time point, from its label and the paper: newly diagnosed GD, antithyroid drugs for less than 3 months. RNA was extracted from PBMCs in TRIzol for both TCR sequencing and RNA sequencing.

These data also featured in a second study, about T cells in Graves' hyperthyroidism and ophthalmopathy.

The starting material was peripheral blood mononuclear cells (PBMCs), obtained at new diagnosis, from a patient treated with antithyroid drugs. The receptors were gathered from a middle-aged woman with Graves disease. Donor details come from another sample of the same person, matched by shared clones.

This clonotype was seen ten or more times. The chain recombines TRBV3-1 with TRBJ2-7, with 9 positions matching TRBD1. In germline, CDR1 is LGHDT, CDR2 YNNKEL (reference sequence). This CDR3 has 15 amino acids. V lost 5 bases and J lost 4; bases outside the gene matches: 9. The CDR3: CASSTSRDRAYEQYF. The CDR3 region has the DNA TGTGCCAGCAGCACAAGCCGGGACAGGGCATACGAGCAGTACTTC.

J is TRBJ2-3 and V is TRBV14; the match to TRBD2 covers 11 bases. This CDR3 is 16 amino acids long. Germline V CDR1 and CDR2: SGHDN, FVKESK. V trimming: 4 bases; J trimming: 2 bases; junction bases outside the gene matches: 5. CDR3: CASSPLAGGATDTQYF. The CDR3 DNA sequence: TGTGCCAGCAGCCCCCTAGCGGGGGGTGCCACAGATACGCAGTATTTT.

This clonotype was detected ten times or more. The CDR3 nucleotides read TGTGCCAGCAGCCCCCAGGTAGCGAACACTGAAGCTTTCTTT. Translating it yields CASSPQVANTEAFF. This rearrangement joins TRBV3-1 to TRBJ1-1, with D uncertain. Per germline, CDR1 LGHDT and CDR2 YNNKEL (reference sequence). The V gene lost 4 bases and the J gene lost 1 base, with 10 bases spanning the gap. The CDR3 length is 14 residues. Variable domain in full (rest from reference TRBV3-1 and TRBJ1-1): DTAVSQTPKYLVTQMGNDKSIKCEQNLGHDTMYWYKQDSKKFLKIMFSYNNKELIINETVPNRFSPKSPDKAHLNLHINSLELGDSAVYFCASSPQVANTEAFFGQGTRLTVV.

In its sample, this clonotype was seen many times. The chain employs TRBV12-3 or TRBV12-4 and TRBJ2-3; perhaps TRBD2 as D (5 bases). The V gene lost 6 bases and the J gene lost 7 bases, with 17 bases spanning the gap. The CDR3 has 14 amino acids. The CDR3 loop is CASSLVGSGNTQYF. Here the CDR3 DNA reads TGTGCCAGCAGCCTTGTGGGGTCCGGGAATACGCAGTATTTT.

The chain has TRBV29-1 and TRBJ1-2, with 9 bases aligning to TRBD1. The trim removed 5 bases at V and 4 bases at J, leaving 8 bases unmatched. Per the germline V gene, CDR1 is SQVTM and CDR2 is ANQGSEA. The CDR3 loop spans 14 amino acids. This chain's CDR3 is CSVPILTGGYGYTF. The CDR3 DNA sequence: TGCAGCGTTCCCATTTTGACAGGGGGCTATGGCTACACCTTC.

The table lists this clonotype with many counts. The genes are TRBV7-8 and TRBJ2-5; 11 positions agree with TRBD2. CDR3 length: 16 residues. J lost 3 bases, V lost 2 bases, and 5 bases had no gene match. Germline V gene lookup returns CDR1 SGHVS and CDR2 FQNEAQ. The CDR3: CASSLQPGLAEETQYF. The CDR3 region has the DNA TGTGCCAGCAGCTTACAACCGGGACTAGCGGAAGAGACCCAGTACTTC.

This rearrangement joins TRBV19 to TRBJ1-5; D might be TRBD1 (5 bases). Germline CDR1 LNHDA, CDR2 SQIVND (reference sequence). V was cut by 6 bases and J by 2 bases, with 14 bases left in between. This CDR3 has 15 residues. CDR3 residues: CASRSRDGGNQPQHF. The CDR3, as DNA: TGTGCCAGTAGGTCCCGGGACGGGGGCAATCAGCCCCAGCATTTT.

There are many counts of this clonotype. This chain connects TRBV11-2 to TRBJ2-2; the match to TRBD2 covers 7 bases. Unmatched junction bases numbered 5, after V lost 1 base and J lost 3 bases. The CDR3 covers 16 residues. The germline CDR1 and CDR2 sequences are SGHAT and FQNNGV. CDR3 nucleotide sequence: TGTGCCAGCAGCTTAGTATTTGGGGGGGACACCGGGGAGCTGTTTTTT. It encodes CASSLVFGGDTGELFF.

This clonotype was seen a handful of times. This rearrangement joins TRBV30 to TRBJ2-1; 9 positions agree with TRBD2. This CDR3 contains 14 residues. After removal of 5 bases from V and 5 bases from J, the junction contained 7 bases not matched to a gene. Per germline, CDR1 GTSNPN and CDR2 SVGIG (reference sequence). The CDR3 loop is CAWDPSGANNEQFF. DNA for the CDR3: TGTGCCTGGGATCCTAGCGGGGCAAACAATGAGCAGTTCTTC.

Turning to this clonotype: Since a much larger clone is just one base distant, this may be a read error. In DNA form, the CDR3 reads TGTGCCAGCAGGCCCGAGGGGGACAGGCCCACTAGGGAGCAGTACTTC. Translating it yields CASRPEGDRPTREQYF. The rearrangement links TRBV2 to TRBJ2-7; 8 bases match TRBD1. After removal of 6 bases from V and 7 bases from J, the junction contained 17 bases not matched to a gene. There are 16 residues in the CDR3. Germline assignment: CDR1 SNHLY and CDR2 FYNNEI.

The chain is built from TRBV19 and TRBJ1-1; D is perhaps TRBD1 (5 bases). Germline V lookup: CDR1 LNHDA, CDR2 SQIVND (reference sequence). The ends were cut back, 7 bases at V and 0 bases at J, with 6 bases in the middle. The CDR3 covers 12 residues. For the CDR3, the DNA is TGTGCCAGTAACAGGATGAACACTGAAGCTTTCTTT. Amino acid sequence: CASNRMNTEAFF.

The chain joins TRBV20-1 to TRBJ1-3; D call uncertain. The CDR3 runs to 13 residues. Trimming shortened V by 5 bases and J by 6 bases, and 14 bases separated the two germline ends. Germline-derived CDR1 and CDR2 are DFQATT and SNEGSKA (reference sequence). In DNA form, the CDR3 reads TGCAGTGCTCTACCTGTCTCAGTAAACACCATATATTTT. It is translated as CSALPVSVNTIYF.

The sample holds many counts of this clonotype. This CDR3 is CAWSVGKLNSPLHF. As DNA, the CDR3 is TGTGCCTGGAGTGTCGGTAAACTAAATTCACCCCTCCACTTT. The rearrangement joins TRBV30 to TRBJ1-6, with D hard to call. Looked up from germline, CDR1 is GTSNPN and CDR2 is SVGIG (reference sequence). V was clipped by 0 bases and J by 7 bases, with 10 bases between them. The CDR3 totals 14 residues.

The genes are TRBV20-1 and TRBJ2-1, with 7 positions matching TRBD1. Unmatched junction bases numbered 6, after V lost 7 bases and J lost 3 bases. Germline V gene sequence: CDR1 DFQATT, CDR2 SNEGSKA (reference sequence). The CDR3 loop spans 13 amino acids. The CDR3 reads CSGGQGDYNEQFF. The CDR3 DNA sequence: TGCAGTGGCGGGCAGGGGGACTACAATGAGCAGTTCTTC.